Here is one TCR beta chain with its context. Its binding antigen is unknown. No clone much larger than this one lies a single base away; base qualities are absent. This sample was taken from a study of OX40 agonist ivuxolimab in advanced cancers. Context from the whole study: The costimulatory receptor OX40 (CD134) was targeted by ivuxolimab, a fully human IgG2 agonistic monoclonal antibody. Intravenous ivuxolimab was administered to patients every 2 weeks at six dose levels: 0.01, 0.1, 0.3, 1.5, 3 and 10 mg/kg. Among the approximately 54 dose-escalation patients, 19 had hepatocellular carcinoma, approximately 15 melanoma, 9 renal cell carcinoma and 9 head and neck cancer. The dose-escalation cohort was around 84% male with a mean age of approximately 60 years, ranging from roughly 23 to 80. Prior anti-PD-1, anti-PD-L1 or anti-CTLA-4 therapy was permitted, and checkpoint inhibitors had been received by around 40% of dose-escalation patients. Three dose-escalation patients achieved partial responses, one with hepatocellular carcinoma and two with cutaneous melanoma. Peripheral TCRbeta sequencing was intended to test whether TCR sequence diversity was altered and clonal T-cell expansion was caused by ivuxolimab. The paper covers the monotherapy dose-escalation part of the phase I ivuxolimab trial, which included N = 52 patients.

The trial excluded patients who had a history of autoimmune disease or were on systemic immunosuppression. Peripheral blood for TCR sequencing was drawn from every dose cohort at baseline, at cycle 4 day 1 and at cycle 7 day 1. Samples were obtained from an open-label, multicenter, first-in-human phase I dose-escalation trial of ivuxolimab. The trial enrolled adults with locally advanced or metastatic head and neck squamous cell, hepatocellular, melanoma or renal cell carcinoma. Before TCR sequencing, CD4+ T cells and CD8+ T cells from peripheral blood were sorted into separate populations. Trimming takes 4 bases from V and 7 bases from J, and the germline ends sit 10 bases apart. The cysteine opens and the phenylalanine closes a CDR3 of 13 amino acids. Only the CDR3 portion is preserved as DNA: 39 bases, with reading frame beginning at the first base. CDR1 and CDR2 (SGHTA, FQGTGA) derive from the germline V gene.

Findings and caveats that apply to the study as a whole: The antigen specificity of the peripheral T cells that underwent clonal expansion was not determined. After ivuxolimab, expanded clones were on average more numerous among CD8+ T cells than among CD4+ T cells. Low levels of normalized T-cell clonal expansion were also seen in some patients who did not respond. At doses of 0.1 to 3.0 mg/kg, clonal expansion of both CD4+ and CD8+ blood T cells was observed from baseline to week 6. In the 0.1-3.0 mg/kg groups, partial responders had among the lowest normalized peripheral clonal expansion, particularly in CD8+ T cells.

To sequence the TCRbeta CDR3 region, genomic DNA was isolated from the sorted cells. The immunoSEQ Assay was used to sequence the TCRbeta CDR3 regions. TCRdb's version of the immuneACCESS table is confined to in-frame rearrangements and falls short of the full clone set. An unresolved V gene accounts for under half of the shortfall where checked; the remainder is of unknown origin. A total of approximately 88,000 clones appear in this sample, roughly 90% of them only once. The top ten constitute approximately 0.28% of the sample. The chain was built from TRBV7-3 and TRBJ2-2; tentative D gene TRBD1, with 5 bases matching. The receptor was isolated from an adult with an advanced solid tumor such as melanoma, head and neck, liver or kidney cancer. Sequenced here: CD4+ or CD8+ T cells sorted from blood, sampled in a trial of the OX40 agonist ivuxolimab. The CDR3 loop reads CASSSHRSGELFF. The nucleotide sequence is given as TGTGCCAGCAGCTCCCACAGGAGCGGGGAGCTGTTTTTT.